A single sample gave rise to the 16 T cell receptor beta chains below, sequenced in a study of PD-L1 blockade in urothelial cancer. Profiled with immunoSEQ multiplex PCR; TCRdb holds only in-frame clones, not every one. This sample has some 16,000 clones, with over 75% found just once. Documented time point: pretreatment peripheral blood. The input for sequencing was PBMCs, taken around atezolizumab (anti-PD-L1) treatment. These TCRs come from a man aged 70-80 years with urothelial cancer.

The CDR3 bases are TGTGCTAGTGGCAACCAGGGGGCCGTCCACGAGCAGTACTTC. Protein product: CASGNQGAVHEQYF. The chain carries TRBV12-5 and TRBJ2-7; 8 nucleotides line up with TRBD1. The germline gives CDR1 LGHNT, CDR2 FRNRAP. After removal of 6 bases from V and 5 bases from J, the junction contained 9 bases not matched to a gene. The CDR3 sequence is 14 residues long.

Here the CDR3 reads CASSLEGALYGYTF. For the CDR3, the DNA is TGCGCCAGCAGCTTGGAGGGGGCCCTCTATGGCTACACCTTC. The rearrangement links TRBV5-1 to TRBJ1-2, with 7 bases lining up with TRBD1. V was clipped by 0 bases and J by 4 bases; unmatched bases: 3. The CDR3 spans 14 residues. Germline V lookup: CDR1 SGHRS, CDR2 YFSETQ.

The CDR3 here is CASSSTVSGGYEQFF. CDR3 coding DNA: TGTGCCAGCAGCTCGACAGTTAGCGGTGGGTATGAGCAGTTCTTC. V and J are TRBV7-6 and TRBJ2-1; the D gene is possibly TRBD2 (6 bases). This CDR3 has 15 residues. Germline V CDR1 and CDR2: SGHVS, FNYEAQ. Trimming shortened V by 4 bases and J by 8 bases, and 18 bases separated the two germline ends.

The rearrangement uses TRBV5-4 and TRBJ2-5, with TRBD1 as a possible D gene (5 bases). The V end was cut by 3 bases, the J end by 1 base, with 13 bases between. The CDR3 runs to 15 residues. The V gene's germline CDR1 is SGHNT and CDR2 YYREEE (reference sequence). CDR3: CASSSTVGGQETQYF. For the CDR3, the DNA is TGTGCCAGCAGCTCGACAGTTGGTGGCCAAGAGACCCAGTACTTC.

The chain combines TRBV5-1 with TRBJ2-3; 8 bases are a match to TRBD2. The CDR3 consists of 14 residues. CDR1 SGHRS and CDR2 YFSETQ come from the germline V gene. The CDR3 nucleotides are TGCCCGGGGGGCGGAACTAGCGGAAGAGATACGCAGTATTTT. It specifies CPGGGTSGRDTQYF.

This chain joins TRBV27 and TRBJ1-5; D is perhaps TRBD1 (5 bases). Trimming shortened V by 1 base and J by 3 bases, and 13 bases separated the two germline ends. Germline CDR1 reads MNHEY; CDR2 reads SMNVEV (reference sequence). The CDR3 loop spans 16 amino acids. The CDR3 here is CASSLLGQVYNQPQHF. CDR3 in DNA: TGTGCCAGCAGTTTATTGGGGCAGGTTTACAATCAGCCCCAGCATTTT.

The CDR3 nucleotides are TGTGCCAGCAGTTCCCCCGAGGGGAGGTACACTGAAGCTTTCTTT. As protein: CASSSPEGRYTEAFF. The chain links TRBV27 to TRBJ1-1, with TRBD1 as a possible D gene (5 bases). The CDR3 totals 15 residues. Germline assignment: CDR1 MNHEY and CDR2 SMNVEV (reference sequence). Trimming cost V 4 bases and J 3 bases, with 15 bases left between them.

This chain links TRBV28 with TRBJ2-7, with D possibly being TRBD1 (6 bases). Germline V CDR1 and CDR2: MDHEN, SYDVKM. The CDR3 loop spans 15 amino acids. Trimming pared 7 bases from V and 3 bases from J, leaving 19 bases between. The chain's CDR3 is CASTRQTGDHYEQYF. For the CDR3, the DNA is TGTGCCAGCACCAGACAGACAGGAGACCACTACGAGCAGTACTTC.

This sequence joins TRBV30 and TRBJ1-5; 8 bases map to TRBD1. V trimming: 2 bases; J trimming: 4 bases; junction bases outside the gene matches: 10. The CDR3 contains 16 residues. Germline V gives CDR1 GTSNPN, CDR2 SVGIG (reference sequence). The CDR3 is CAWSTSGTGANQPQHF. In DNA form, the CDR3 reads TGTGCCTGGAGTACCTCCGGGACAGGCGCTAATCAGCCCCAGCATTTT.

This clone was seen a few times. The rearrangement links TRBV27 to TRBJ1-2; D may be TRBD1 (5 bases). This CDR3 has 11 amino acids. Germline assignment: CDR1 MNHEY and CDR2 SMNVEV (reference sequence). Trimming stripped 4 bases from V and 9 bases from J, with 9 bases between. The CDR3 DNA reads as TGTGCCAGCAGTTCCGGACAACGCTACACCTTC. This encodes CASSSGQRYTF.

This clone has only one observation. The rearrangement links TRBV27 to TRBJ2-7, with D maybe TRBD1 (5 bases). The CDR3 contains 15 residues. V lost 5 bases and J lost 2, with 16 bases in between. Germline CDR1 and CDR2: MNHEY and SMNVEV (reference sequence). This CDR3 is CASSRGQGRPYEQYF. The DNA for the CDR3 is TGTGCCAGCAGTAGAGGCCAGGGTAGACCCTACGAGCAGTACTTC.

This clone came up once. The chain links TRBV7-2 to TRBJ2-1, with TRBD2 matching over 9 bases. Germline CDR1 SGHTA, CDR2 FQGNSA. V lost 1 base and J lost 15; bases outside the gene matches: 7. There are 13 residues in the CDR3. The CDR3 DNA reads TGTGCCAGCAGCTTAGAGGGCGGGGGGGCCCGGTTCTTC. It specifies CASSLEGGGARFF.

V and J are TRBV7-9 and TRBJ1-6; D ambiguous. The V gene lost 5 bases and the J gene lost 6 bases, with 5 bases spanning the gap. This CDR3 comprises 12 residues. CDR1 and CDR2 (germline): SEHNR, FQNEAQ (reference sequence). In DNA form, the CDR3 reads TGTGCCAGCAGCGGTAGTAATTCACCCCTCCACTTT. Its protein product is CASSGSNSPLHF.

The CDR3 DNA follows: TGCAGCGTTGTGGGTACATTCGGAGGTGGGAACACTGAAGCTTTCTTT. Encoded protein: CSVVGTFGGGNTEAFF. The chain carries TRBV29-1 and TRBJ1-1, with D unresolved. The CDR3 loop spans 16 amino acids. V was cut by 4 bases and J by 1 base, with 19 bases left in between. In germline, CDR1 is SQVTM, CDR2 ANQGSEA.

The chain carries TRBV5-1 and TRBJ1-1, with D hard to call. Trimming took 4 bases from V and 2 from J, leaving 3 bases between them. The CDR3 consists of 11 residues. Germline V gene data show CDR1 as SGHRS and CDR2 as YFSETQ. CDR3 bases: TGCGCCAGCAGCCTAAACACTGAAGCTTTCTTT. It is translated as CASSLNTEAFF.

The gene calls are TRBV5-4 and TRBJ2-2; a weak D match, TRBD1 (6 bases). Germline V gene data show CDR1 as SGHNT and CDR2 as YYREEE (reference sequence). CDR3 length: 16 amino acids. The ends were cut back, 4 bases at V and 0 bases at J, with 13 bases in the middle. The DNA of the CDR3 is TGTGCCAGCAGCCATCCGGGACATTCGAACACCGGGGAGCTGTTTTTT. Residues: CASSHPGHSNTGELFF.